One and the same sample provided the 15 T cell receptor beta chains below, sequenced in a study of T cell changes during pregnancy in multiple sclerosis. The table came from immunoSEQ multiplex PCR; TCRdb's copy has only in-frame clones and leaves some out. The sample has around 56,000 clones, 75% to 90% seen once; the top ten hold over 1.5%. Sequenced material: peripheral blood, taken after pregnancy. The origin of the receptors is a female donor with multiple sclerosis, enrolled in a pregnancy study.

The chain is built from TRBV5-6 and TRBJ1-1; TRBD1 matches 8 bases. Germline CDR1 SGHDT, CDR2 YYEEEE. The CDR3 contains 13 residues. The V and J ends lost 4 bases and 5 bases, in that order; junction bases with no gene match: 4. CDR3 coding DNA: TGTGCCAGCAGCACGGACAGGGTTACTGAAGCTTTCTTT. Encoded protein: CASSTDRVTEAFF.

V and J are TRBV5-1 and TRBJ2-3, with 8 bases aligning to TRBD1. This CDR3 region has 16 residues. The V segment lost 0 bases and the J segment 4 bases; nucleotides outside the gene matches: 7. Per germline, CDR1 SGHRS and CDR2 YFSETQ. CDR3 in amino acids: CASSLGAGGSADTQYF. CDR3 nucleotides: TGCGCCAGCAGCTTGGGGGCAGGGGGCTCAGCAGATACGCAGTATTTT.

The chain links TRBV6-1 to TRBJ1-1, with D unclear. The CDR3 spans 14 residues. The ends were cut back, 3 bases at V and 0 bases at J, with 8 bases in the middle. Germline V gene lookup returns CDR1 MNHNS and CDR2 SASEGT. CDR3 in amino acids: CASSERMLNTEAFF. The DNA for the CDR3 is TGTGCCAGCAGTGAGAGGATGCTGAACACTGAAGCTTTCTTT.

J is TRBJ1-1 and V is TRBV29-1; no firm D call. The CDR3 covers 11 residues. Germline CDR1 and CDR2: SQVTM and ANQGSEA. With 6 bases removed from V and 1 base from J, the gap between germline ends came to 6 bases. CDR3: CSVLSNTEAFF. In nucleotides, the CDR3 is TGCAGCGTCCTTTCGAACACTGAAGCTTTCTTT.

This chain links TRBV4-3 with TRBJ1-4, with 7 bases identical to TRBD1. From germline, CDR1 is LGHNA and CDR2 YSLEER. The CDR3 consists of 16 residues. J was trimmed by 5 bases and V by 0 bases; bases with no gene match: 6. The CDR3 coding sequence is TGCGCCAGCAGCCAAGATTTCTGGGACAGCAATGAAAAACTGTTTTTT. It is translated as CASSQDFWDSNEKLFF.

This chain uses TRBV7-2 with TRBJ2-7, with D maybe TRBD1 (7 bases). Germline values: CDR1 SGHTA, CDR2 FQGNSA. CDR3 size: 15 residues. With 1 base removed from V and 2 bases from J, the gap between germline ends came to 12 bases. This CDR3 reads CASSLGGTVTYEQYF. The CDR3 nucleotides read TGTGCCAGCAGCTTAGGCGGGACAGTAACCTACGAGCAGTACTTC.

V gene TRBV5-1 combines with J gene TRBJ1-5; D gene ambiguous. Per the germline V gene, CDR1 is SGHRS and CDR2 is YFSETQ. This CDR3 spans 14 amino acids. V lost 3 bases, J lost 5 bases, and 12 bases lay in between. CDR3 region: CASSSGRQDQPQHF. The CDR3, as DNA: TGCGCCAGCAGCTCGGGGAGGCAGGATCAGCCCCAGCATTTT.

This clone is a singleton in its sample. This sequence joins TRBV5-8 and TRBJ1-1; D is ambiguous. Germline CDR1 reads SGHTS; CDR2 reads YDEGEE. CDR3 length equals 13 residues. With 0 bases removed from V and 5 bases from J, the gap between germline ends came to 8 bases. The CDR3 loop reads CASSLGWTTEAFF. As DNA, the CDR3 is TGTGCCAGCAGCTTGGGGTGGACTACTGAAGCTTTCTTT.

The chain combines TRBV5-1 with TRBJ2-7; D unresolved. The germline V gene has CDR1 SGHRS and CDR2 YFSETQ. The CDR3 totals 14 residues. V shed 4 bases and J shed 1 base, with 12 bases lying between them. The CDR3 sequence is CASSPTTPSYEQYF. The DNA of the CDR3 is TGCGCCAGCAGCCCTACGACACCGTCCTACGAGCAGTACTTC.

The V call is TRBV12-5, the J call TRBJ2-7, with TRBD1 identical over 7 bases. Germline V gene lookup returns CDR1 LGHNT and CDR2 FRNRAP. V shed 0 bases and J 9 bases; nucleotides not matched to a gene: 29. The CDR3 covers 21 residues. CDR3 DNA: TGTGCTAGTGGTTTGGTAATCGTACCCTGGACAGGCTTGGGGTTCACGATGGGGCAGTACTTC. Translated, it gives CASGLVIVPWTGLGFTMGQYF.

In its sample, this clone was seen once. The V gene is TRBV19, the J gene TRBJ2-3, with D tentatively TRBD1 (5 bases). Germline V gene lookup returns CDR1 LNHDA and CDR2 SQIVND (reference sequence). V shed 1 base and J shed 10 bases, with 15 bases lying between them. The CDR3 has 14 amino acids. CDR3 amino acids: CASSIGGGRDAQYF. CDR3 nucleotides: TGTGCCAGTAGTATAGGGGGCGGCAGGGATGCGCAGTATTTT.

This rearrangement joins TRBV6-1 to TRBJ1-2; possible D gene TRBD1, 6 bases. V was clipped by 3 bases and J by 4 bases, with 15 bases between them. CDR3 length equals 15 residues. Germline CDR1 MNHNS, CDR2 SASEGT. CDR3 residues: CASSEGVQGPYGYTF. The CDR3 DNA reads as TGTGCCAGCAGTGAGGGCGTCCAGGGGCCCTATGGCTACACCTTC.

This chain joins TRBV7-2 and TRBJ1-5; D gene ambiguous. Per germline, CDR1 SGHTA and CDR2 FQGNSA. This CDR3 is built from 13 residues. The germline V and J ends were trimmed by 8 bases and 0 bases, with 8 bases remaining between them. CDR3 coding DNA: TGTGCCAGCCGACTTGTTAGCAATCAGCCCCAGCATTTT. Translation gives CASRLVSNQPQHF.

This clone was seen just once. This sequence joins TRBV14 and TRBJ1-5, with TRBD1 identical over 9 bases. J was trimmed by 6 bases and V by 6 bases; bases with no gene match: 6. This CDR3 has 14 amino acids. Germline V gene lookup returns CDR1 SGHDN and CDR2 FVKESK. The CDR3 protein is CASSRDRVTQPQHF. The DNA of the CDR3 is TGTGCCAGCAGTCGGGACAGGGTTACTCAGCCCCAGCATTTT.

The J gene is TRBJ2-7, the V gene TRBV6-5, with no clear D. The length of the CDR3 is 15 residues. Germline CDR1 and CDR2: MNHEY and SVGAGI. Trimming removed 2 bases at V and 5 bases at J, with 16 bases between. CDR3 sequence (DNA): TGTGCCAGCAGTTACGGGTCGTCGGGTCTCAACGAGCAGTACTTC. It is translated as CASSYGSSGLNEQYF.